A single sample is the source of the 29 T cell receptor beta chains below, sequenced in a study of T cell repertoires in cytomegalovirus infection. TCRdb reprocessed the reads with MiXCR, giving one entry per CDR3 protein. Altogether 680,000 or so distinct CDR3 sequences are present, less than 40% being singletons, with the ten largest covering 2.8%. The sample was PBMCs. The receptor set was obtained from a human donor in good health (CMV status not recorded). Some clones in this sample may be carry-over from other donors' samples.

Points on this clonotype: Relative to the germline gene, one junction end is altered; a read error may explain this. The rearrangement links TRBV6-8 to TRBJ1-1; D is unclear. Germline CDR1 and CDR2: MNHGY and SAAAGT. This CDR3 spans 12 amino acids. CDR3 loop: CASSLRWTVAFF. CDR3 sequence (DNA): TGTGCCAGCAGTCTCCGGTGGACTGTAGCTTTCTTT.

V and J are TRBV5-1 and TRBJ1-2; D unclear. The CDR3 length is 15 residues. V lost 5 bases to trimming and J lost 4 bases, with 18 bases between them. Germline values: CDR1 SGHRS, CDR2 YFSETQ. CDR3: CASSPGGIMAYGYTF. The CDR3 nucleotides read TGCGCCAGCAGTCCCGGCGGGATCATGGCCTATGGCTACACCTTC.

This chain connects TRBV20-1 to TRBJ2-7, with 12 bases that match TRBD2. Germline assignment: CDR1 DFQATT and CDR2 SNEGSKA (reference sequence). The CDR3 loop spans 15 amino acids. After removal of 5 bases from V and 2 bases from J, the junction contained 7 bases not matched to a gene. As DNA, the CDR3 is TGCAGTGCTGCTCGACTAGCGGGAGCCCCCTACGAGCAGTACTTC. It translates to CSAARLAGAPYEQYF.

This clonotype has more than one count but fewer than ten. The CDR3 reads CATSRDRSNEKLFF. The CDR3 nucleotides are TGTGCCACCAGCAGGGACAGGTCCAATGAAAAACTGTTTTTT. The chain carries TRBV15 and TRBJ1-4; 7 bases are a match to TRBD1. V was pared by 3 bases and J by 5 bases, with 3 bases of the junction left unmatched. CDR1 and CDR2 (germline): LNHNV, YYDKDF (reference sequence). This CDR3 region has 14 residues.

This clonotype appeared a few times. This rearrangement joins TRBV7-8 to TRBJ2-3; 7 bases are a match to TRBD2. Germline CDR1 and CDR2: SGHVS and FQNEAQ. With V trimmed by 1 base and J by 2 bases, 3 bases remained unmatched. The CDR3 sequence is 15 residues long. In nucleotides, the CDR3 is TGTGCCAGCAGCTTAGAACGGGGGGTCACAGATACGCAGTATTTT. Its protein is CASSLERGVTDTQYF.

A note on this clonotype: One end of the junction is discordant with germline, which a read error may explain. CDR3 residues: CASSRAPGGSSYEKYF. The CDR3 coding sequence is TGCGCCAGCAGCAGGGCACCGGGAGGCTCCTCCTACGAGAAGTACTTC. The chain recombines TRBV5-1 with TRBJ2-7; 7 bases match TRBD2. The CDR3 consists of 16 residues. Per the germline V gene, CDR1 is SGHRS and CDR2 is YFSETQ.

In regard to this clonotype: The junction and the germline gene differ at one end; a read error may be behind it. V is TRBV5-1 and J is TRBJ2-7, with 9 bases that match TRBD1. The CDR3 consists of 15 residues. Germline CDR1 and CDR2: SGHRS and YFSETQ. CDR3 DNA: TGCCCCAGCAGCACCCCGGACAGGGGAAAGTACGAGCAGTACTTC. This encodes CPSSTPDRGKYEQYF.

The gene calls are TRBV28 and TRBJ1-6; no firm D call. Trimming took 3 bases from V and 5 from J, leaving 8 bases between them. Germline CDR1 and CDR2: MDHEN and SYDVKM. This CDR3 contains 14 residues. The CDR3 DNA sequence: TGTGCCAGCAGTTTTCTACAGAATAATTCACCCCTCCACTTT. Translating it yields CASSFLQNNSPLHF.

A note on this clonotype: No conserved phenylalanine or tryptophan ends this CDR3, so it is likely a read error. In DNA, the CDR3 is TGTGCCAGCAGCCGAGGGGCAGTCTCCTACGAGCAGTACCTC. The encoded protein is CASSRGAVSYEQYL. The chain uses TRBV12-3 or TRBV12-4 and TRBJ2-7, with D perhaps TRBD1 or TRBD2 (5 bases each). Deletions cut 6 bases from V and 0 bases from J, with 12 bases between. CDR3 size: 14 residues.

The chain combines TRBV12-3 or TRBV12-4 with TRBJ1-5; 7 bases align to TRBD1. CDR3 length equals 14 residues. J lost 3 bases, V lost 6 bases, and 5 bases had no gene match. CDR3 in amino acids: CASRGDSFNQPQHF. The CDR3, as DNA: TGTGCCAGCAGGGGGGACAGCTTCAATCAGCCCCAGCATTTT.

The rearrangement uses TRBV29-1 and TRBJ2-1, with TRBD2 matching 12 bases. Looked up from germline, CDR1 is SQVTM and CDR2 is ANQGSEA. CDR3 length equals 14 residues. V shed 6 bases, J shed 6 bases, and the junction held 6 bases outside the gene matches. The CDR3 loop reads CSVSSGGALNEQFF. The CDR3 DNA reads TGCAGCGTATCTAGCGGGGGGGCGCTCAATGAGCAGTTCTTC.

J is TRBJ2-5 and V is TRBV7-2, with 9 nucleotides matching TRBD2. The trim removed 6 bases at V and 0 bases at J, leaving 8 bases unmatched. Per the germline V gene, CDR1 is SGHTA and CDR2 is FQGNSA. CDR3 length: 16 amino acids. The chain's CDR3 is CASRLGLAAYQETQYF. CDR3 bases: TGTGCCAGCAGACTGGGACTAGCCGCGTACCAAGAGACCCAGTACTTC.

The J gene is TRBJ2-1, the V gene TRBV7-2, with a tentative D call TRBD2 (6 bases). V was cut by 5 bases and J by 7 bases, with 18 bases left in between. This CDR3 spans 15 amino acids. Germline V gene lookup returns CDR1 SGHTA and CDR2 FQGNSA. CDR3 DNA: TGTGCCAGCAGCCAAATAGGAGGGCCTAGGAATGAGCAGTTCTTC. Translating gives CASSQIGGPRNEQFF.

The chain couples TRBV29-1 to TRBJ1-1, with no clear D. The CDR3 has 12 residues. V dropped 7 bases and J dropped 3 bases, with 12 bases sitting between them. The germline CDR1 and CDR2 sequences are SQVTM and ANQGSEA. This CDR3 is CSAGFAYTEAFF. Here the CDR3 DNA reads TGCAGCGCCGGTTTTGCGTACACTGAAGCTTTCTTT.

Comments on this clonotype: Compared with germline, one end of the junction differs, possibly owing to a read error. V gene TRBV6-8 combines with J gene TRBJ1-2; 9 positions match TRBD1. The germline gives CDR1 MNHGY, CDR2 SAAAGT. The CDR3 sequence is 13 residues long. The CDR3 nucleotides are TGTGCCAGCAGTTCGACAGGGGGACATGGTTACCCCTTC. Its translation is CASSSTGGHGYPF.

The chain carries TRBV27 and TRBJ2-5; 10 nucleotides match TRBD1. Germline CDR1 is MNHEY and CDR2 is SMNVEV (reference sequence). The length of the CDR3 is 14 residues. V dropped 5 bases and J dropped 2; count of bases not matched to a gene: 2. CDR3 coding DNA: TGTGCCAGCAGTGGGACAGGGGAACAAGAGACCCAGTACTTC. It specifies CASSGTGEQETQYF.

The chain is built from TRBV12-3 or TRBV12-4 and TRBJ2-5; unclear D gene. V dropped 1 base and J dropped 6 bases, with 6 bases sitting between them. CDR3 length: 12 amino acids. The CDR3 protein is CASSLGDQTQYF. CDR3 coding DNA: TGTGCCAGCAGTTTAGGTGATCAGACCCAGTACTTC.

This clonotype appeared a few times. The chain recombines TRBV11-3 with TRBJ2-1; 9 bases are a match to TRBD2. This CDR3 has 14 amino acids. Germline V gene sequence: CDR1 SGHNT, CDR2 YENEEA. With 4 bases clipped from V and 8 bases from J, the junction kept 6 bases outside the gene matches. CDR3 DNA: TGTGCCAGCAGCTCCGGACTAGCGTGGGATGAGCAGTTCTTC. Translation gives CASSSGLAWDEQFF.

This rearrangement joins TRBV5-6 to TRBJ1-2, with 7 bases lining up with TRBD1. CDR1 is SGHDT, CDR2 YYEEEE, per germline. The CDR3 runs 17 residues. V dropped 4 bases and J dropped 0; count of bases not matched to a gene: 12. The CDR3 bases are TGTGCCAGCAGCCGGCGGGCAGGGGGGGCAGCTAACTATGGCTACACCTTC. It translates to CASSRRAGGAANYGYTF. Supplemented by reference TRBV5-6 and TRBJ1-2, the full variable domain reads DAGVTQSPTHLIKTRGQQVTLRCSPKSGHDTVSWYQQALGQGPQFIFQYYEEEERQRGNFPDRFSGHQFPNYSSELNVNALLLGDSALYLCASSRRAGGAANYGYTFGSGTRLTVV.

The rearrangement links TRBV12-3 or TRBV12-4 to TRBJ2-7; 12 bases are shared with TRBD2. V lost 5 bases and J lost 4; bases outside the gene matches: 9. This CDR3 is built from 16 residues. The CDR3 region is CASSERLAGVVYEQYF. In DNA form, the CDR3 reads TGTGCCAGCAGTGAGCGACTAGCGGGAGTGGTATACGAGCAGTACTTC.

The chain links TRBV28 to TRBJ1-2, with D perhaps TRBD1 (6 bases). Germline-derived CDR1 and CDR2 are MDHEN and SYDVKM. The germline V and J ends were trimmed by 6 bases and 1 base, with 15 bases remaining between them. The CDR3 contains 15 residues. CDR3: CASRLEDSFNYGYTF. The CDR3, as DNA: TGTGCCAGCAGACTAGAGGACAGTTTTAACTATGGCTACACCTTC.

This chain links TRBV12-3 or TRBV12-4 with TRBJ2-1, with D tentatively TRBD2 (5 bases). CDR3 length: 14 residues. Trimming removed 7 bases at V and 9 bases at J, with 19 bases between. The CDR3 coding sequence is TGTGCCAGCACCTCAGACCGGGGAAAAGGTGAGCAGTTCTTC. It encodes CASTSDRGKGEQFF.

This clonotype was seen ten or more times. The genes are TRBV11-2 and TRBJ2-2; the D is unclear. CDR1 is SGHAT and CDR2 is FQNNGV in the germline V gene. This CDR3 contains 15 residues. V gave up 1 base and J gave up 3 bases, with 9 bases separating them. CDR3 sequence reads: CASSLVRPHTGELFF. In DNA form, the CDR3 reads TGTGCCAGCAGCTTAGTGCGGCCGCACACCGGGGAGCTGTTTTTT.

This clonotype was picked up a small number of times. The chain employs TRBV28 and TRBJ1-6; D remains unclear. CDR3 size: 14 residues. Germline CDR1 and CDR2: MDHEN and SYDVKM. CDR3 bases: TGTGGGGTAGCGGACGGAACCTATAATTCACCCCTCCACTTT. This translates into CGVADGTYNSPLHF.

Comment on this clonotype: The junction and the germline gene differ at one end; a read error may be behind it. CDR3 region: CASIPSGSNVLTF. CDR3 coding DNA: TGTGCCAGCATTCCCTCTGGGTCCAACGTCCTGACTTTC. The chain couples TRBV12-3 or TRBV12-4 to TRBJ2-6; D is unresolved. The CDR3 is 13 amino acids.

This clonotype was observed a handful of times. The chain couples TRBV12-3 or TRBV12-4 to TRBJ2-3, with 10 nucleotides matching TRBD2. The length of the CDR3 is 17 residues. With 7 bases clipped from V and 0 bases from J, the junction kept 10 bases outside the gene matches. The CDR3 DNA reads as TGTGCCAGCACCTCCACCGAAGCGGGGGGGAGCACAGATACGCAGTATTTT. Translating it yields CASTSTEAGGSTDTQYF.

V is TRBV19 and J is TRBJ1-5; no clear D gene. CDR3 length equals 18 residues. V was cut by 11 bases and J by 0 bases, with 26 bases left in between. CDR1 LNHDA and CDR2 SQIVND come from the germline V gene (reference sequence). CDR3 protein: CAVSPVHGNALSNQPQHF. CDR3 in DNA: TGTGCCGTAAGTCCTGTTCACGGGAATGCCCTTAGCAATCAGCCCCAGCATTTT.

This clonotype was detected ten times or more. CDR3 protein: CAINDQGVGTEAFF. CDR3 nucleotide sequence: TGTGCCATCAATGACCAGGGGGTAGGGACTGAAGCTTTCTTT. The chain carries TRBV10-3 and TRBJ1-1; 7 bases match TRBD1. V trimming: 7 bases; J trimming: 5 bases; junction bases outside the gene matches: 10. The CDR3 spans 14 residues. Germline V CDR1 and CDR2: ENHRY, SYGVKD.

Of note for this clonotype: This may arise from a read error, as a much more abundant clone is one base away. The rearrangement uses TRBV7-9 and TRBJ2-1, with D maybe TRBD1 (6 bases). Per the germline V gene, CDR1 is SEHNR and CDR2 is FQNEAQ (reference sequence). The CDR3 extends over 13 amino acids. The CDR3 protein is CASSSGQYNEPFF. CDR3 nucleotide sequence: TGTGCCAGCAGCTCCGGACAGTACAATGAGCCGTTCTTC.